This passage covers 17 T cell receptor beta chains from one sample sequenced in a study of shared clonotypes between healthy human individuals. Assay: immunoSEQ multiplex PCR; the TCRdb copy retains only in-frame clones and omits some. The table shows over a million clones, with around 78% occurring only once. Material: memory CD4+ T cells from PBMCs. Sample subset: CD45RA-negative fraction. Receptor source: a man between 18 and 29 years old in good health. Some clones in this sample may be carry-over from other donors' samples.

The chain recombines TRBV10-3 with TRBJ1-2, with D possibly TRBD1 on 5 matching bases. This CDR3 has 14 residues. From germline, CDR1 is ENHRY and CDR2 SYGVKD. The V end lost 5 bases, the J end lost 6 bases, and 16 bases lay between the germline ends. CDR3 protein: CAISRDGAVDGYTF. In nucleotides, the CDR3 is TGTGCCATCAGTAGGGACGGCGCGGTCGATGGCTACACCTTC.

The chain links TRBV18 to TRBJ1-1; D unclear. Germline V lookup: CDR1 KGHSH, CDR2 LQKENI. This CDR3 spans 12 amino acids. The ends were cut back, 1 base at V and 0 bases at J, with 0 bases in the middle. The CDR3 loop reads CASSPLNTEAFF. In DNA, the CDR3 is TGTGCCAGCTCACCACTGAACACTGAAGCTTTCTTT. The full variable domain, completed using reference TRBV18 and TRBJ1-1, is NAGVMQNPRHLVRRRGQEARLRCSPMKGHSHVYWYRQLPEEGLKFMVYLQKENIIDESGMPKERFSAEFPKEGPSILRIQQVVRGDSAAYFCASSPLNTEAFFGQGTRLTVV.

Turning to this clone: A far larger clone is only one base removed, so a read error is likely. The identical CDR3 is also encoded by other nucleotide sequences in the sample. The chain links TRBV18 to TRBJ2-3; D not resolved. CDR1 and CDR2 (germline): KGHSH, LQKENI. The CDR3 extends over 12 amino acids. Between the trimmed V and J ends, which lost 5 bases and 0 bases, there was a span of 3 bases. CDR3 sequence: CASSASTDTQYF. CDR3 in DNA: TGTGCCAGCTCAGCCAGCACAGATACGCAGTATTTT.

Concerning this clone: A junction boundary mismatches the germline segment, possibly from a read error. The chain recombines TRBV6-1 with TRBJ2-7, with 12 bases identical to TRBD1. The germline gives CDR1 MNHNS, CDR2 SASEGT. The CDR3 is 15 residues long. The CDR3 bases are TGTGCCAGCAGTGAACCCGGGACAGGGGGCGCCGAGAAGTACTTC. Translation gives CASSEPGTGGAEKYF.

The chain recombines TRBV19 with TRBJ2-1; the match to TRBD1 covers 7 bases. The germline V gene encodes CDR1 LNHDA and CDR2 SQIVND (reference sequence). V gave up 4 bases and J gave up 0 bases; unmatched junction bases: 6. The CDR3 has 16 amino acids. The CDR3 nucleotides read TGTGCCAGTAGTACAGAACAGGGGTCCTCCTACAATGAGCAGTTCTTC. It encodes CASSTEQGSSYNEQFF.

The gene calls are TRBV30 and TRBJ2-1, with TRBD1 identical over 11 bases. The CDR3 runs to 14 residues. Germline V CDR1 and CDR2: GTSNPN, SVGIG (reference sequence). V was pared by 4 bases and J by 6 bases, with 5 bases of the junction left unmatched. The CDR3 protein is CAWIMGTGGNEQFF. CDR3 coding DNA: TGTGCCTGGATAATGGGGACAGGGGGCAATGAGCAGTTCTTC.

The chain carries TRBV28 and TRBJ2-6, with D maybe TRBD2 (5 bases). The germline CDR1 and CDR2 sequences are MDHEN and SYDVKM. V was clipped by 6 bases and J by 0 bases, with 12 bases between them. This CDR3 has 16 amino acids. Here the CDR3 DNA reads TGTGCCAGCAGGGGAGCTCTGGCCTCTGGGGCCAACGTCCTGACTTTC. The encoded protein is CASRGALASGANVLTF.

A remark on this clone: A single base is all that separates this from a far larger clone, so a read error is likely. This specimen includes other DNA sequences encoding the same CDR3. The gene calls are TRBV30 and TRBJ2-5; D is possibly TRBD2 (5 bases). Looked up from germline, CDR1 is GTSNPN and CDR2 is SVGIG (reference sequence). Deletions cut 4 bases from V and 5 bases from J, with 11 bases between. This CDR3 has 12 amino acids. The CDR3 loop reads CAWKSSGETQYF. The CDR3 DNA is TGTGCCTGGAAAAGCTCGGGGGAGACCCAGTACTTC.

This clone was seen a few times. This same CDR3 is encoded by further DNA sequences in the sample. The chain carries TRBV4-3 and TRBJ2-1, with TRBD2 identical over 10 bases. The CDR3 contains 15 residues. Trimming removed 5 bases from V and 3 bases from J; junction bases left unmatched: 4. CDR1 and CDR2 from the germline V gene are LGHNA and YSLEER. Here the CDR3 DNA reads TGCGCCAGCAGCTATGGACTAGCGGTCTACAATGAGCAGTTCTTC. Translated: CASSYGLAVYNEQFF.

The chain has TRBV11-3 and TRBJ2-3; D is possibly TRBD2 (7 bases). This CDR3 has 15 residues. V shed 5 bases and J shed 2 bases, with 14 bases lying between them. In germline, CDR1 is SGHNT, CDR2 YENEEA. CDR3 in DNA: TGTGCCAGCAGCCGATCGGGGGGCCTCACAGATACGCAGTATTTT. This encodes CASSRSGGLTDTQYF.

The chain links TRBV14 to TRBJ2-1; D is unresolved. This CDR3 has 14 amino acids. CDR1 SGHDN and CDR2 FVKESK come from the germline V gene. Between the trimmed V and J ends, which lost 4 bases and 5 bases, there was a span of 12 bases. CDR3 sequence reads: CASSPRWVDNEQFF. The CDR3 bases are TGTGCCAGCAGCCCCCGTTGGGTCGACAATGAGCAGTTCTTC.

About this clone itself: This specimen includes other DNA sequences encoding the same CDR3. V gene TRBV2 combines with J gene TRBJ2-6; unclear D gene. Germline V gives CDR1 SNHLY, CDR2 FYNNEI. V shed 5 bases and J shed 0 bases, with 11 bases lying between them. CDR3 size: 16 residues. CDR3 bases: TGTGCCAGCAGTCCCGACGGTGGCTCTGGGGCCAACGTCCTGACTTTC. Translating gives CASSPDGGSGANVLTF.

This clone was seen a few times. The rearrangement links TRBV27 to TRBJ2-3, with 8 positions matching TRBD2. This CDR3 comprises 15 residues. CDR1 and CDR2 (germline): MNHEY, SMNVEV (reference sequence). After removal of 5 bases from V and 8 bases from J, the junction contained 12 bases not matched to a gene. DNA of the CDR3: TGTGCCAGCAGTCTAAATCCCTGGACTAGCATTACGCAGTATTTT. It translates to CASSLNPWTSITQYF.

The chain joins TRBV7-8 to TRBJ1-2; 9 positions agree with TRBD1. Germline-derived CDR1 and CDR2 are SGHVS and FQNEAQ. This CDR3 region has 14 residues. V shed 1 base, J shed 8 bases, and the junction held 5 bases outside the gene matches. In DNA form, the CDR3 reads TGTGCCAGCAGCTTAGATGGGACAGGGCGCGGCTACACCTTC. It specifies CASSLDGTGRGYTF.

The genes are TRBV5-5 and TRBJ2-7; no clear D. The V end lost 0 bases, the J end lost 3 bases, and 7 bases lay between the germline ends. Germline V gene lookup returns CDR1 SGHKS and CDR2 YYEKEE (reference sequence). The CDR3 runs to 13 residues. The CDR3 DNA is TGTGCCAGCAGCTTGGGTCAAGACTACGAGCAGTACTTC. It codes for CASSLGQDYEQYF.

The chain combines TRBV7-9 with TRBJ2-3, with 7 positions matching TRBD1. Germline V lookup: CDR1 SEHNR, CDR2 FQNEAQ (reference sequence). The CDR3 extends over 14 amino acids. The trim removed 5 bases at V and 3 bases at J, leaving 5 bases unmatched. The CDR3 DNA sequence: TGTGCCAGCAGCCTGGGACAGAAGACAGATACGCAGTATTTT. Residues: CASSLGQKTDTQYF.

This clone was found a few times. Other DNA sequences from this sample encode an identical CDR3 as well. The CDR3 nucleotides are TGTGCCAGCAGTGAACGAGATACGCAGTATTTT. Its translation is CASSERDTQYF. V usage is TRBV6-1 and J usage is TRBJ2-3; D ambiguous. In germline, CDR1 is MNHNS, CDR2 SASEGT. The length of the CDR3 is 11 residues. V lost 2 bases and J lost 5, with 2 bases in between.